The TCR beta chain under discussion was sequenced for a study of control samples from healthy donors and cancer patients. Assay: immunoSEQ multiplex PCR; the TCRdb copy retains only in-frame clones and omits some. The sample comprises over 70,000 clones, 70% to 90% of which are singletons, and 7.5% to 8% rests with the top ten. The germline CDR1 and CDR2 sequences are GTSNPN and SVGIG (reference sequence). Trimming removed 3 bases at V and 2 bases at J, with 19 bases between. The CDR3 runs 16 residues. The clonotype was recovered from a woman in her sixties or seventies in good health. This chain connects TRBV30 to TRBJ1-2; unclear D gene. Sequenced: blood. In DNA form, the CDR3 reads TGTGCCTGGAGACTCGGTGGGGTAATTATAAACTATGGCTACACCTTC. The encoded protein is CAWRLGGVIINYGYTF. The full variable domain, with the rest looked up from reference TRBV30 and TRBJ1-2, is SQTIHQWPATLVQPVGSPLSLECTVEGTSNPNLYWYRQAAGRGLQLLFYSVGIGQISSEVPQNLSASRPQDRQFILSSKKLLLSDSGFYLCAWRLGGVIINYGYTFGSGTRLTVV.